The 15 T cell receptor beta chains below all came from one sample that was sequenced in a study of cytomegalovirus exposure and HLA in healthy donors. PCR employed 60 Vbeta and 13 Jbeta primers. The table came from immunoSEQ multiplex PCR; TCRdb's copy has only in-frame clones and leaves some out. Altogether 100,000 or so clones are present, about 72% being singletons, with the ten largest covering about 2.1%. The specimen sequenced was PBMCs. Receptors were obtained from a man under 40 in good health and CMV-seronegative.

The chain recombines TRBV7-3 with TRBJ1-1; weak D call: TRBD1 (5 bases). CDR3 length: 15 residues. V was shortened by 1 base and J by 7 bases, with 16 bases between the two germline ends. Per the germline V gene, CDR1 is SGHTA and CDR2 is FQGTGA. The CDR3 here is CASSLSWEGADEAFF. CDR3 coding DNA: TGTGCCAGCAGCTTAAGCTGGGAAGGGGCGGATGAAGCTTTCTTT.

V gene TRBV30 combines with J gene TRBJ2-7, with 11 bases identical to TRBD1. Germline V gene sequence: CDR1 GTSNPN, CDR2 SVGIG (reference sequence). Unmatched junction bases numbered 11, after V lost 7 bases and J lost 3 bases. This CDR3 is built from 15 residues. This CDR3 is CASDRRDRGNYEQYF. As DNA, the CDR3 is TGTGCCTCCGACCGAAGGGACAGGGGGAACTACGAGCAGTACTTC.

This rearrangement joins TRBV7-2 to TRBJ2-5, with 8 bases lining up with TRBD2. CDR3 length: 15 residues. V trimming: 3 bases; J trimming: 4 bases; junction bases outside the gene matches: 7. Germline values: CDR1 SGHTA, CDR2 FQGNSA. CDR3: CASSLASGWGETQYF. The CDR3 region has the DNA TGTGCCAGCAGCTTGGCTAGCGGGTGGGGAGAGACCCAGTACTTC. The whole variable domain, filled in from reference TRBV7-2 and TRBJ2-5, reads GAGVSQSPSNKVTEKGKDVELRCDPISGHTALYWYRQSLGQGLEFLIYFQGNSAPDKSGLPSDRFSAERTGGSVSTLTIQRTQQEDSAVYLCASSLASGWGETQYFGPGTRLLVL.

This clone came up a few times. The genes are TRBV30 and TRBJ1-1; 9 bases line up with TRBD1. CDR3 length: 14 amino acids. Germline V lookup: CDR1 GTSNPN, CDR2 SVGIG (reference sequence). Trimming cost V 3 bases and J 11 bases; bases outside gene matches: 13. DNA for the CDR3: TGTGCCTGGAGATTCGGACAGGGGAGCGGGGTTGCTTTCTTT. Protein product: CAWRFGQGSGVAFF.

The CDR3 DNA reads as TGCGCCAGCAGTTCCGGGACAGGGGCCCGGGGGCAGTACTTC. As protein: CASSSGTGARGQYF. The gene calls are TRBV4-1 and TRBJ2-7; TRBD1 agrees at 10 bases. This CDR3 is built from 14 residues. Germline V CDR1 and CDR2: MGHRA, YSYEKL. V was pared by 6 bases and J by 9 bases, with 11 bases of the junction left unmatched.

The chain employs TRBV29-1 and TRBJ2-1, with D unresolved. The CDR3 has 13 residues. CDR1 is SQVTM, CDR2 ANQGSEA, per germline. V was pared by 4 bases and J by 2 bases, with 9 bases between. Written as DNA, the CDR3 is TGCAGCGTTGTTCGCGCCGCCTACAATGAGCAGTTCTTC. This encodes CSVVRAAYNEQFF.

The CDR3 nucleotides are TGCAGCGTTCGGATAGCGGGGAATGAGCAGTTCTTC. It codes for CSVRIAGNEQFF. The chain combines TRBV29-1 with TRBJ2-1, with 8 bases matching TRBD2. With 5 bases clipped from V and 7 bases from J, the junction kept 4 bases outside the gene matches. The CDR3 is made up of 12 amino acids. The germline CDR1 and CDR2 sequences are SQVTM and ANQGSEA.

This clone was counted only a few times. The gene calls are TRBV6-6 and TRBJ2-1; D ambiguous. V lost 0 bases, J lost 7 bases, and 10 bases lay in between. Germline V gives CDR1 MNHNY, CDR2 SVGAGI (reference sequence). There are 14 residues in the CDR3. CDR3 amino acids: CASSYSSPYNEQFF. In nucleotides, the CDR3 is TGTGCCAGCAGTTACTCATCTCCTTATAATGAGCAGTTCTTC.

This chain links TRBV6-1 with TRBJ2-7; possibly TRBD1 for D (5 bases). The CDR3 length is 13 residues. The germline V and J ends were trimmed by 5 bases and 4 bases, with 12 bases remaining between them. CDR1 and CDR2 from the germline V gene are MNHNS and SASEGT. The CDR3 DNA follows: TGTGCCAGCAGTCCCGAACAGGATTACGAGCAGTACTTC. It translates to CASSPEQDYEQYF.

This clone appeared a single time. The chain joins TRBV30 to TRBJ1-2, with 9 bases that match TRBD1. The CDR3 consists of 15 residues. The V and J ends lost 2 bases and 2 bases, in that order; junction bases with no gene match: 6. Germline CDR1 is GTSNPN and CDR2 is SVGIG (reference sequence). The CDR3 loop is CAWSPDRGGNYGYTF. In nucleotides, the CDR3 is TGTGCCTGGAGTCCCGACAGGGGGGGAAACTATGGCTACACCTTC.

The chain employs TRBV19 and TRBJ2-7; 8 nucleotides line up with TRBD2. The CDR3 extends over 15 amino acids. Germline V gene lookup returns CDR1 LNHDA and CDR2 SQIVND (reference sequence). The V and J ends lost 6 bases and 2 bases, in that order; junction bases with no gene match: 9. CDR3 coding DNA: TGTGCCAGTAGGCCCGGGTCGGGGGGGACCTACGAGCAGTACTTC. Translated: CASRPGSGGTYEQYF.

This sequence joins TRBV6-5 and TRBJ2-7, with D tentatively TRBD1 (6 bases). There are 14 residues in the CDR3. V lost 6 bases and J 2 bases, leaving 14 bases between the germline ends. Germline V gene data show CDR1 as MNHEY and CDR2 as SVGAGI. The CDR3 coding sequence is TGTGCCAGCAGCCGAGGGACAACCACCTACGAGCAGTACTTC. Translation gives CASSRGTTTYEQYF.

The chain is built from TRBV9 and TRBJ1-2; 8 positions match TRBD1. The CDR3 is 14 residues long. Per germline, CDR1 SGDLS and CDR2 YYNGEE. Losses at the gene ends were 0 bases for V and 6 bases for J; bases not matched to a gene: 4. The CDR3 protein is CASSVGTGGHGYTF. The CDR3 DNA follows: TGTGCCAGCAGCGTAGGTACAGGGGGTCATGGCTACACCTTC.

This clone was recorded a few times. The V call is TRBV4-1, the J call TRBJ2-1; 10 nucleotides line up with TRBD2. V gave up 4 bases and J gave up 7 bases; unmatched junction bases: 10. This CDR3 has 16 residues. Germline lookup yields CDR1 MGHRA and CDR2 YSYEKL. The CDR3 is CASSPSSGRVINEQFF. Written as DNA, the CDR3 is TGCGCCAGCAGCCCTTCAAGCGGGAGGGTTATAAATGAGCAGTTCTTC.

The chain uses TRBV10-3 and TRBJ2-7; 10 positions match TRBD2. V lost 8 bases and J lost 3; bases outside the gene matches: 4. CDR3 size: 13 residues. Germline V gene lookup returns CDR1 ENHRY and CDR2 SYGVKD. Here the CDR3 DNA reads TGTGCCATCGGGGCTAGCGGGAGCTACGAGCAGTACTTC. Protein sequence: CAIGASGSYEQYF.